This passage covers 4 T cell receptor beta chains from one sample sequenced in a study of blood T cell repertoires in COVID-19. This table comes from immunoSEQ multiplex PCR, and its TCRdb copy is limited to in-frame clones, with some not included. The sample shows about 440,000 clones, about 90% of them seen only once. What was sequenced was PBMCs or T cells enriched from blood (not recorded which). The receptors stem from a young woman with acute COVID-19.

This chain uses TRBV3-1 (or the pseudogene TRBV3-2) with TRBJ2-3, with TRBD2 identical over 12 bases. Per germline, CDR1 LGHDT and CDR2 YNNKEL (reference sequence). V lost 0 bases, J lost 4 bases, and 2 bases stayed unmatched. The CDR3 contains 16 residues. This CDR3 reads CASSQDSSGRADTQYF. The CDR3, as DNA: TGTGCCAGCAGCCAAGATTCTAGCGGGAGGGCAGATACGCAGTATTTT.

The V gene is TRBV7-9, the J gene TRBJ2-7, with no clear D. This CDR3 contains 17 residues. Trimming left V 0 bases short and J 2 bases short, with 17 bases between. The germline gives CDR1 SEHNR, CDR2 FQNEAQ (reference sequence). The CDR3 sequence: CASSLAVLGRMTYEQYF. Here the CDR3 DNA reads TGTGCCAGCAGCTTAGCCGTCTTGGGCAGAATGACCTACGAGCAGTACTTC. The full variable domain, with the rest looked up from reference TRBV7-9 and TRBJ2-7, is DTGVSQNPRHKITKRGQNVTFRCDPISEHNRLYWYRQTLGQGPEFLTYFQNEAQLEKSRLLSDRFSAERPKGSFSTLEIQRTEQGDSAMYLCASSLAVLGRMTYEQYFGPGTRLTVT.

There are a few counts of this clone. This chain joins TRBV15 and TRBJ2-7; D is unresolved. Germline CDR1 is LNHNV and CDR2 is YYDKDF (reference sequence). V lost 0 bases and J lost 7, with 10 bases in between. There are 13 residues in the CDR3. The CDR3 loop reads CATSRDRVEEQYF. CDR3 DNA: TGTGCCACCAGCAGAGATCGTGTGGAGGAGCAGTACTTC. Together with reference TRBV15 and TRBJ2-7, the CDR3 gives the full variable domain: DAMVIQNPRYQVTQFGKPVTLSCSQTLNHNVMYWYQQKSSQAPKLLFHYYDKDFNNEADTPDNFQSRRPNTSFCFLDIRSPGLGDTAMYLCATSRDRVEEQYFGPGTRLTVT.

The chain links TRBV7-9 to TRBJ1-4, with D maybe TRBD1 (6 bases). The CDR3 length is 14 residues. Germline CDR1 SEHNR, CDR2 FQNEAQ (reference sequence). The V end lost 2 bases, the J end lost 7 bases, and 11 bases lay between the germline ends. The DNA for the CDR3 is TGTGCCAGCAGCTTAAACGGGGGGCGTGAAAAACTGTTTTTT. Translated, it gives CASSLNGGREKLFF.